This entry describes one T cell receptor (beta chain). The data originate from a study of T cell responses to AZD1222 COVID-19 vaccine. Second doses at about 4 or about 12 weeks were pooled. The germline V gene encodes CDR1 SEHNR and CDR2 FQNEAQ (reference sequence). V was pared by 11 bases and J by 6 bases, with 13 bases between. The CDR3 is 12 residues long. Produced via immunoSEQ multiplex PCR; TCRdb's table is partial and in-frame only. The data hold about 84,000 clones, with about 83% observed a single time. Here the sequenced sample was peripheral blood, taken 28 days after the second AZD1222 dose. The V and J genes are TRBV7-9 and TRBJ2-2, with D possibly being TRBD1 (6 bases). The TCR comes from an adult who received the AZD1222 COVID-19 vaccine. CDR3 amino acids: CAPSAGAGELFF. The CDR3 DNA reads TGTGCCCCTTCTGCAGGGGCCGGGGAGCTGTTTTTT.